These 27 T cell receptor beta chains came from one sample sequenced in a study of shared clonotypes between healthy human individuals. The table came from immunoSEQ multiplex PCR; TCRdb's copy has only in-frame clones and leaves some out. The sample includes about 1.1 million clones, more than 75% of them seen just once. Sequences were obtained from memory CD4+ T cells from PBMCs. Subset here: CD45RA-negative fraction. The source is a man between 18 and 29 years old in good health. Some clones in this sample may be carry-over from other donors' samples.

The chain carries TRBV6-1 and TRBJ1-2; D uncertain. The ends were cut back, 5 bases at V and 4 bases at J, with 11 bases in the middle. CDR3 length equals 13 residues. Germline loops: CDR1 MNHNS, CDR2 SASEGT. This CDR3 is CASSLTAFYGYTF. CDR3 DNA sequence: TGTGCCAGCAGTCTAACAGCGTTCTATGGCTACACCTTC.

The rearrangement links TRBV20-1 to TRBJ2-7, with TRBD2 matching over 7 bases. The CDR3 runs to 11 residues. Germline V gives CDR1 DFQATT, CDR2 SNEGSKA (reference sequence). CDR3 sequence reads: CSLSGGYEQYF. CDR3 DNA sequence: TGCAGCCTGTCCGGGGGGTACGAGCAGTACTTC.

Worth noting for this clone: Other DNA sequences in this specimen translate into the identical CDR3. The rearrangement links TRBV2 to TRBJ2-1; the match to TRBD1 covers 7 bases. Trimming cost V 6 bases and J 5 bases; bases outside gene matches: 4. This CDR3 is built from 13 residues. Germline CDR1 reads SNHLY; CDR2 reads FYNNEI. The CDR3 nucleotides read TGTGCCAGCAGCTGGGACAGCGACAATGAGCAGTTCTTC. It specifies CASSWDSDNEQFF.

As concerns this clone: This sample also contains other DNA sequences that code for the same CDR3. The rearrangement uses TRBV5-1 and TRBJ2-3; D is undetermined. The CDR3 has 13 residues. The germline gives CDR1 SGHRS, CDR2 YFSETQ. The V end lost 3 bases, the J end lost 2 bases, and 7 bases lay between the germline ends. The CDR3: CASSSHSTDTQYF. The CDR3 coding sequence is TGCGCCAGCAGCTCTCATTCCACAGATACGCAGTATTTT.

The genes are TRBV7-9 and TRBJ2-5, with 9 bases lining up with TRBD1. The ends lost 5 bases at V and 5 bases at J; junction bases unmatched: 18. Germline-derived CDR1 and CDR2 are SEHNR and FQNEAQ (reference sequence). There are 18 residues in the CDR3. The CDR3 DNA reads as TGTGCCAGCAGCAAAACGCCGGGACAGGGCAGCGGTTGGGAGACCCAGTACTTC. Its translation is CASSKTPGQGSGWETQYF.

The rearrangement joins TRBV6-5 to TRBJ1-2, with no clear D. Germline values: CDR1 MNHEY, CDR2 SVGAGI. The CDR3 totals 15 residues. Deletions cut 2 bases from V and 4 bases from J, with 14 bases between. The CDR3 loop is CASSYRTGRSYGYTF. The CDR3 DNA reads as TGTGCCAGCAGTTACCGGACGGGGAGGAGCTATGGCTACACCTTC.

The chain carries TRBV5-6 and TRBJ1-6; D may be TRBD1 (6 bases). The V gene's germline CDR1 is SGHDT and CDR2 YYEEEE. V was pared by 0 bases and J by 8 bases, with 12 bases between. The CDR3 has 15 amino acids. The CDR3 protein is CASSLAAGAYSPLHF. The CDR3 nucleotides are TGTGCCAGCAGCTTGGCGGCAGGGGCGTATTCACCCCTCCACTTT.

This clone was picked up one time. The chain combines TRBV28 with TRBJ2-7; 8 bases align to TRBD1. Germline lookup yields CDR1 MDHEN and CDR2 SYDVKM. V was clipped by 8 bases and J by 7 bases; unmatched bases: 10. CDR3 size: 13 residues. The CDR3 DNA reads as TGTGCCAGCTGGCAGGGGGCGCCGGGAGAGCAGTACTTC. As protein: CASWQGAPGEQYF. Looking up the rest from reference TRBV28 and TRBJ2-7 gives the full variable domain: DVKVTQSSRYLVKRTGEKVFLECVQDMDHENMFWYRQDPGLGLRLIYFSYDVKMKEKGDIPEGYSVSREKKERFSLILESASTNQTSMYLCASWQGAPGEQYFGPGTRLTVT.

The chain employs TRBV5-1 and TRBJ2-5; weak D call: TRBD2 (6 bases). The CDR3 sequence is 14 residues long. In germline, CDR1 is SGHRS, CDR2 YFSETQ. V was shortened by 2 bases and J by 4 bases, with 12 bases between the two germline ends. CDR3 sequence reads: CASSFGGEGETQYF. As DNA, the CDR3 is TGCGCCAGCAGCTTCGGGGGAGAAGGAGAGACCCAGTACTTC. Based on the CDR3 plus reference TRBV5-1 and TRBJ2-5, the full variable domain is KAGVTQTPRYLIKTRGQQVTLSCSPISGHRSVSWYQQTPGQGLQFLFEYFSETQRNKGNFPGRFSGRQFSNSRSEMNVSTLELGDSALYLCASSFGGEGETQYFGPGTRLLVL.

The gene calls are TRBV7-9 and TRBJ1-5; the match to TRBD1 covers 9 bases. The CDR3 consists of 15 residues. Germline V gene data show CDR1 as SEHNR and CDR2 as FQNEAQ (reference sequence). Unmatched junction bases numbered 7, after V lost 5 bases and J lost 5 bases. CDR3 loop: CASSEGTGWDQPQHF. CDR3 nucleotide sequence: TGTGCCAGCAGCGAAGGGACAGGGTGGGATCAGCCCCAGCATTTT.

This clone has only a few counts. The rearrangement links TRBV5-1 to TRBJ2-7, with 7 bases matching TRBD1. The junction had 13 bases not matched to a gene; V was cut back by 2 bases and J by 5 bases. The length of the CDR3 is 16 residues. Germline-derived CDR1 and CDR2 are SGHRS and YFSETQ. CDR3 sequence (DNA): TGCGCCAGCAGCTTTGGGTTGTCCCAGGGGGTCGACGAGCAGTACTTC. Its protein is CASSFGLSQGVDEQYF. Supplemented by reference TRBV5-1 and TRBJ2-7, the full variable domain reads KAGVTQTPRYLIKTRGQQVTLSCSPISGHRSVSWYQQTPGQGLQFLFEYFSETQRNKGNFPGRFSGRQFSNSRSEMNVSTLELGDSALYLCASSFGLSQGVDEQYFGPGTRLTVT.

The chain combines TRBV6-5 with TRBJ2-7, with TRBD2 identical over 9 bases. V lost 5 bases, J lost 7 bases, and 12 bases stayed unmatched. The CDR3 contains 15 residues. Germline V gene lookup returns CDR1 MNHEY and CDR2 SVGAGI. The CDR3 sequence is CASSRRSGSTEEQYF. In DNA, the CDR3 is TGTGCCAGCAGTCGGCGTAGCGGGAGCACGGAGGAGCAGTACTTC.

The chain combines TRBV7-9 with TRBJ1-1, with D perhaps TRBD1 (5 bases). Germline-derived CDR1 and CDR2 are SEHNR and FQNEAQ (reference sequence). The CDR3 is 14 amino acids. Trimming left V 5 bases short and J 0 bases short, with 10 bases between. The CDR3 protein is CASSRDVMNTEAFF. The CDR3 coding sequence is TGTGCCAGCAGCCGGGACGTCATGAACACTGAAGCTTTCTTT. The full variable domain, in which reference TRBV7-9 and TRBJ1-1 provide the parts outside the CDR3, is DTGVSQNPRHKITKRGQNVTFRCDPISEHNRLYWYRQTLGQGPEFLTYFQNEAQLEKSRLLSDRFSAERPKGSFSTLEIQRTEQGDSAMYLCASSRDVMNTEAFFGQGTRLTVV.

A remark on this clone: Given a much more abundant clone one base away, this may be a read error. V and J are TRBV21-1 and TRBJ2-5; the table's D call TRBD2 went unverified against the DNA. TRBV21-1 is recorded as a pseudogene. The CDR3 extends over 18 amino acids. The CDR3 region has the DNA TGTGCCAGCAGGGACACCCCGGGACTAGCTTCGTACCAAGGGACCCAGTACTTC. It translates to CASRDTPGLASYQGTQYF.

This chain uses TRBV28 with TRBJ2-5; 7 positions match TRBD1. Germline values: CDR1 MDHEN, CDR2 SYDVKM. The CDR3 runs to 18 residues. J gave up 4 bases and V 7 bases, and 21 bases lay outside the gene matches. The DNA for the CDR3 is TGTGCCAGCAAGGGGTCGCCCAGACAGGGAGTGAGAGGAGAGACCCAGTACTTC. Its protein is CASKGSPRQGVRGETQYF.

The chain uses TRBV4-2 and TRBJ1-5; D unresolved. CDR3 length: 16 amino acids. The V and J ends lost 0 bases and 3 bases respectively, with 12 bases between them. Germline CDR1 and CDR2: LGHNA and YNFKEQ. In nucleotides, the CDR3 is TGTGCCAGCAGCCAAGATGTTCTGAGTTACAATCAGCCCCAGCATTTT. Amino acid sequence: CASSQDVLSYNQPQHF.

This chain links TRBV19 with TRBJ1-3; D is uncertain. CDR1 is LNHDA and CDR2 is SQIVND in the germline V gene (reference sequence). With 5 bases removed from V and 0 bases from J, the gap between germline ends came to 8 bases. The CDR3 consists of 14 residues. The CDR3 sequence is CASSLVLSGNTIYF. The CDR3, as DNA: TGTGCCAGTAGTCTCGTGCTCTCTGGAAACACCATATATTTT.

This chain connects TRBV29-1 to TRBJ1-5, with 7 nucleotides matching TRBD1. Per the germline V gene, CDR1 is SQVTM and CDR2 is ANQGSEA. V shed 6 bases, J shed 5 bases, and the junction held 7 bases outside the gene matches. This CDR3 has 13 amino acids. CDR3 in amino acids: CSVSDRRDQPQHF. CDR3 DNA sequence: TGCAGCGTGTCGGACAGGAGAGATCAGCCCCAGCATTTT.

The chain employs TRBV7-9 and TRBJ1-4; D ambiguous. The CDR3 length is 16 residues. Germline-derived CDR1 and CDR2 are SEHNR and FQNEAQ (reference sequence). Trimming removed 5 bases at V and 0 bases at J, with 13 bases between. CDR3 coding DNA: TGTGCCAGCAGCCTCCGACGGGGAGCAACTAATGAAAAACTGTTTTTT. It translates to CASSLRRGATNEKLFF.

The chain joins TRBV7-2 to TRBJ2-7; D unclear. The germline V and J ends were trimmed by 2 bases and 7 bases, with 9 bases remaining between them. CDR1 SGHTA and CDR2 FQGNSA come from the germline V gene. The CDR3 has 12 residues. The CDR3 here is CASSLSLSEQYF. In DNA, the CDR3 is TGTGCCAGCAGCTTATCCCTTTCGGAGCAGTACTTC.

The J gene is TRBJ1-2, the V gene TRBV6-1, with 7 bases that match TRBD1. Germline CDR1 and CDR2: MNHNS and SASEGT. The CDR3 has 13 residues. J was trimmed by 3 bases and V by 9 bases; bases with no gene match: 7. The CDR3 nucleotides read TGTGCCAGTGGGTTCAGGGGGGACTATGGCTACACCTTC. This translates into CASGFRGDYGYTF.

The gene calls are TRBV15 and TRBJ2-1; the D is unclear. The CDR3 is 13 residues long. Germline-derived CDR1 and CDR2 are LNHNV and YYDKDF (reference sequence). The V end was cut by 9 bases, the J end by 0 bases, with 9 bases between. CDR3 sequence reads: CATKGNSYNEQFF. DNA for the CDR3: TGTGCCACAAAGGGTAACTCCTACAATGAGCAGTTCTTC.

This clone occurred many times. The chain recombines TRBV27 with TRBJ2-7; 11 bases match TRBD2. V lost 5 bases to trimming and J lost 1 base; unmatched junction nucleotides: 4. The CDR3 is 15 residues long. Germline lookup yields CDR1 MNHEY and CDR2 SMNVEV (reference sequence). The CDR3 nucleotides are TGTGCCAGCAGTAAGGGACTAGCGGATTCCTACGAGCAGTACTTC. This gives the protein CASSKGLADSYEQYF.

The CDR3 sequence is CASSLGAGTGELFF. DNA for the CDR3: TGTGCCAGCAGTCTAGGGGCCGGCACCGGGGAGCTGTTTTTT. The chain uses TRBV28 and TRBJ2-2, with a tentative D call TRBD1 (5 bases). The CDR3 is made up of 14 amino acids. Per germline, CDR1 MDHEN and CDR2 SYDVKM. V lost 5 bases and J lost 4, with 11 bases in between.

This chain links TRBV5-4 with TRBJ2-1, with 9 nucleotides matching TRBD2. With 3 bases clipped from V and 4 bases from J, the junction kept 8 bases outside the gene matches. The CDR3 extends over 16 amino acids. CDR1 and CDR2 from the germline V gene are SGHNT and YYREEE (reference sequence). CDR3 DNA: TGTGCCAGCAGCTCGCAAGGCGGGAGGGCATACAATGAGCAGTTCTTC. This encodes CASSSQGGRAYNEQFF.

This CDR3 is CASSIDLGTSGRNIQYF. The CDR3 DNA sequence: TGTGCCAGTAGTATAGATCTGGGGACTAGCGGGAGAAACATTCAGTACTTC. This chain uses TRBV19 with TRBJ2-4, with 14 bases that match TRBD2. Trimming removed 0 bases from V and 6 bases from J; junction bases left unmatched: 4. The CDR3 totals 17 residues. Looked up from germline, CDR1 is LNHDA and CDR2 is SQIVND (reference sequence). The full variable domain, rest sourced from reference TRBV19 and TRBJ2-4, is DGGITQSPKYLFRKEGQNVTLSCEQNLNHDAMYWYRQDPGQGLRLIYYSQIVNDFQKGDIAEGYSVSREKKESFPLTVTSAQKNPTAFYLCASSIDLGTSGRNIQYFGAGTRLSVL.

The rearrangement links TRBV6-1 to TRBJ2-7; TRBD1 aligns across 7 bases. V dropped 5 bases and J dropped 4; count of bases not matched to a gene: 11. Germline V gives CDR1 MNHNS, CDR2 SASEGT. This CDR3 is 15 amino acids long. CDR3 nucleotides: TGTGCCAGCAGTTCTCAAGACAGGGCTTTTTACGAGCAGTACTTC. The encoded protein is CASSSQDRAFYEQYF.